The entry below describes one T cell receptor (beta chain). Trimming removed 4 bases from V and 0 bases from J, with 11 bases in between. CDR3 length: 15 amino acids. The germline CDR1 and CDR2 sequences are SGHNT and YENEEA. This entry is derived from a study of T cells in localized non-small cell lung cancer. The method was immunoSEQ multiplex PCR; TCRdb's version includes in-frame clones alone and lacks a portion of them. The table shows 1,200 to 1,500 clones, with 20% to 25% occurring only once. This material consisted of normal lung tissue next to the tumor, taken before any cancer treatment. This sequence originates from a female donor over 55 with stage I squamous cell lung carcinoma. The rearrangement uses TRBV11-3 and TRBJ2-3; D uncertain. The CDR3 DNA is TGTGCCAGCAGCTCGGCTACCTCTAGCACAGATACGCAGTATTTT. Its protein product is CASSSATSSTDTQYF.